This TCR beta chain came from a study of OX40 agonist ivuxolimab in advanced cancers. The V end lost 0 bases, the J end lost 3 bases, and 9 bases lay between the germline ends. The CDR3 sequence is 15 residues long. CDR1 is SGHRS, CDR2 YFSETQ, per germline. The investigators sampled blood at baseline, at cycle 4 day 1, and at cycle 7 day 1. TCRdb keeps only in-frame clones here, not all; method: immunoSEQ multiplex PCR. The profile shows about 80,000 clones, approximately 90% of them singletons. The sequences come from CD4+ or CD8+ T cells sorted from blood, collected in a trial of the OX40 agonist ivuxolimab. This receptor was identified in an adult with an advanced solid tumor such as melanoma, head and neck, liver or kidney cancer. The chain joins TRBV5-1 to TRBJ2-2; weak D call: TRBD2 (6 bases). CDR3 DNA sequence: TGCGCCAGCAGCTTGGGACTAGGGGACACCGGGGAGCTGTTTTTT. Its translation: CASSLGLGDTGELFF.